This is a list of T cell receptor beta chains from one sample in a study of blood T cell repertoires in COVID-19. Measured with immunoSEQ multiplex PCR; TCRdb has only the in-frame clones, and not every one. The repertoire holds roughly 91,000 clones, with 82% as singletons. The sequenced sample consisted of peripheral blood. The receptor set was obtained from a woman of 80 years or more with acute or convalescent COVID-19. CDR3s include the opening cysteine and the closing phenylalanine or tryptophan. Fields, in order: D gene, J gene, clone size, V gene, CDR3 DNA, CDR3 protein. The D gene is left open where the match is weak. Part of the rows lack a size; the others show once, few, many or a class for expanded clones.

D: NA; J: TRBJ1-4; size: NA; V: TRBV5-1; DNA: TGCGCCAGCAGACGAGGGGGATGGGGTGATGAAAAACTGTTTTTT; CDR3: CASRRGGWGDEKLFF
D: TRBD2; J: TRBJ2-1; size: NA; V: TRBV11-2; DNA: TGTGCCAGCAGCCCCCGGGGACTAGCCTTTGACAATGAGCAGTTCTTC; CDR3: CASSPRGLAFDNEQFF
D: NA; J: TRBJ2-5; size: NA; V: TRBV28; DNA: TGTGCCAGCAGACTCGGACAGATCCAAGAGACCCAGTACTTC; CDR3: CASRLGQIQETQYF
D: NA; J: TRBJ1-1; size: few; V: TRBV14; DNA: TGTGCCAGCAGCCAAGATACGCCAGGGCGAGCTTTCTTT; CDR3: CASSQDTPGRAFF
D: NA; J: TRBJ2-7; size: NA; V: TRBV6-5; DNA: TGTGCCAGCCAAGGCCCGGGTTCCTACGAGCAGTACTTC; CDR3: CASQGPGSYEQYF
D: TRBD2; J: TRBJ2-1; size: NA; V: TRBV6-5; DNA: TGTGCCAGCCATCTAGCGGGGGGCATAAATGAGCAGTTCTTC; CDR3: CASHLAGGINEQFF
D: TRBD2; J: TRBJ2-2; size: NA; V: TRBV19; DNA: TGTGCCAGTAGGGGACTAGCGGGAGGACGCACCGGGGAGCTGTTTTTT; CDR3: CASRGLAGGRTGELFF
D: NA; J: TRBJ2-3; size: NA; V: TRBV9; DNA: TGTGCCAGCAGCGCAACCGGGATCTTCGGAGATACGCAGTATTTT; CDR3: CASSATGIFGDTQYF
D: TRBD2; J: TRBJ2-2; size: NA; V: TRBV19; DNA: TGTGCCAGTAGTACCCGGACTAGCGGGGGGCGCACCGGGGAGCTGTTTTTT; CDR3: CASSTRTSGGRTGELFF
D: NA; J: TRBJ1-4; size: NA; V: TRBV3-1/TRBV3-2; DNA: TGTGCCAGCAGCCAAGAAGGTCTCGGCCAGGCTAATGAAAAACTGTTTTTT; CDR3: CASSQEGLGQANEKLFF
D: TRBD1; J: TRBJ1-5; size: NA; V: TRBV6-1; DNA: TGTGCCAGCAGTGACCCGGCTGGACAGGAAGGGAAGGGCAATCAGCCCCAGCATTTT; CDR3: CASSDPAGQEGKGNQPQHF
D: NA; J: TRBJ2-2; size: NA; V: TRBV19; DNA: TGTGCCAGTAGTTCAGGGCCAACCGGGGAGCTGTTTTTT; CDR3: CASSSGPTGELFF
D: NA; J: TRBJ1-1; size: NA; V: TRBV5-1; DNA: TGCGCCAGCAGCTTGGAAACAGGCCGTGTCACTGAAGCTTTCTTT; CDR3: CASSLETGRVTEAFF
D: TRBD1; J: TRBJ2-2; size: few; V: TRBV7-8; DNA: TGTGCCAGCAGCTTACAGGGGGCGCGAACCGGGGAGCTGTTTTTT; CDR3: CASSLQGARTGELFF
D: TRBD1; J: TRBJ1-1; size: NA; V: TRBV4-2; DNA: TGTGCCAGCAGCCAAGGTGTAGGGGGCATCACATGGAACACTGAAGCTTTCTTT; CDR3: CASSQGVGGITWNTEAFF
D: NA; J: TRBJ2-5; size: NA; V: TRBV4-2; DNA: TGTGCCAGCAGCCCCCGGGGAGTTCCGACGGAGACCCAGTACTTC; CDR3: CASSPRGVPTETQYF
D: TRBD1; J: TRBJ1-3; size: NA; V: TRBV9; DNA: TGTGCCAGCAGCCTGGACAGGGGACGAAACACCATATATTTT; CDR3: CASSLDRGRNTIYF
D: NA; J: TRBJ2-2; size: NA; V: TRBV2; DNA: TGTGCCAGCAGTGACGGGAACACCGGGGAGCTGTTTTTT; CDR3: CASSDGNTGELFF
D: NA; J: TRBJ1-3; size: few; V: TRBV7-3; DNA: TGTGCCAGCAGCTTAGACAGAAACTCTGGAAACACCATATATTTT; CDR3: CASSLDRNSGNTIYF
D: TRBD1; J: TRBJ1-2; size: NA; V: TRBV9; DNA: TGTGCCAGCAGCTCAATACAGGGGTACGGCTACACCTTC; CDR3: CASSSIQGYGYTF
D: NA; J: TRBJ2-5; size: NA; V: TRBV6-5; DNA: TGTGCCAGCAGCCGGGACTTTCAAGAGACCCAGTACTTC; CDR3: CASSRDFQETQYF
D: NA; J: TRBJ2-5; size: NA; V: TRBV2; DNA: TGTGCCAGCAGTGAACAGGGTATGGAGACCCAGTACTTC; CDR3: CASSEQGMETQYF
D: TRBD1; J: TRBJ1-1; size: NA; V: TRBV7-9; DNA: TGTGCCAGCAGCTTAGCGCGGGACAGTGAAGCTTTCTTT; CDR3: CASSLARDSEAFF
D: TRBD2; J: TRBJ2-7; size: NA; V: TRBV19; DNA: TGTGCCAGTAGTACTAGCGGGAGGGTACCCTCCCCCTACGAGCAGTACTTC; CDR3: CASSTSGRVPSPYEQYF
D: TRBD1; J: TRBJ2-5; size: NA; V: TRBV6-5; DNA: TGTGCCAGCAGTTTCTCCACCACAGGGGCCCAGTACTTC; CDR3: CASSFSTTGAQYF
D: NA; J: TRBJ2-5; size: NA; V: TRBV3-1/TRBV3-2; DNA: TGTGCCAGCAGCCAAAGGGGCGCAGAGACCCAGTACTTC; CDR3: CASSQRGAETQYF
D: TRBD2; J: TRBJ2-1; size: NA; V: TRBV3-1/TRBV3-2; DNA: TGTGCCAGCAGCCACGGGAGTTTTGCGGGAGGGAATGAGCAGTTCTTC; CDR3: CASSHGSFAGGNEQFF
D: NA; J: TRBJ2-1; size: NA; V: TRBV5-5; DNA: TGTGCCAGCAGCGCCGGTCTAGTTGGTGAGCAGTTCTTC; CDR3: CASSAGLVGEQFF
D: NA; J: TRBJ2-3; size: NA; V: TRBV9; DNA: TGTGCCAGCAGCGTAGAAGGGACTCCAAGAACAGATACGCAGTATTTT; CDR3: CASSVEGTPRTDTQYF
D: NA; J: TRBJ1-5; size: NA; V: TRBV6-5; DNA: TGTGCCAGCAGCGATCTCCTGGCGGGTTCCCAGCATTTT; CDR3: CASSDLLAGSQHF
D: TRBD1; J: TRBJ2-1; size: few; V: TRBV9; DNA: TGTGCCAGCAGCACACAGGGGGAGAATGAGCAGTTCTTC; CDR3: CASSTQGENEQFF
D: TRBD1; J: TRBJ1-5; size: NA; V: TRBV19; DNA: TGTGCCAGTAGTGAACAGGGGGGGAATCAGCCCCAGCATTTT; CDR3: CASSEQGGNQPQHF
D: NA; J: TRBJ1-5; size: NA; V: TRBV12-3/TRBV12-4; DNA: TGTGCCAGCAGTCTCTCGACAAGTCCCCAGCATTTT; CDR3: CASSLSTSPQHF
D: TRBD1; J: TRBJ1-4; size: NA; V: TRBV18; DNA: TGTGCCAGCTCACCGGGACAGGGAAATGAAAAACTGTTTTTT; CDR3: CASSPGQGNEKLFF
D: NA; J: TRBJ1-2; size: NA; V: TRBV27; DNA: TGTGCCAGCAGTTTCCAGGGCCGGTATGGCTACACCTTC; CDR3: CASSFQGRYGYTF
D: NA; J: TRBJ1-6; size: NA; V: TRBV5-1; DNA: TGCGCCAGCTCCCTCGGAGAGGAGAACTCACCCCTCCACTTT; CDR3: CASSLGEENSPLHF
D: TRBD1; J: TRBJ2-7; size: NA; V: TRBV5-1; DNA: TGCGCCAGCAGCTCCGATACGGGACAGAGTTCCTACGAGCAGTACTTC; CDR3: CASSSDTGQSSYEQYF
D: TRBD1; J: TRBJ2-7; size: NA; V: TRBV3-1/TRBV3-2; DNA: TGTGCCAGCAGGCCGAGGACCGGGACAGGAGACTACGAGCAGTACTTC; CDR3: CASRPRTGTGDYEQYF
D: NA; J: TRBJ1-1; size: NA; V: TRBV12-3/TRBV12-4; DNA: TGTGCCAGCAGTTTCCTCGACAGGACTGAAGCTTTCTTT; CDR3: CASSFLDRTEAFF
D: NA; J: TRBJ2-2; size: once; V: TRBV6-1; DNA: TGTGCCAGCAGTGAAGCGTTAGCCGGGGAGCTGTTTTTT; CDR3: CASSEALAGELFF
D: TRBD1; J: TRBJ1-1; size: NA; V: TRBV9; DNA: TGTGCCAGCAGCGTAGGACAGGGGATGAACACTGAAGCTTTCTTT; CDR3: CASSVGQGMNTEAFF
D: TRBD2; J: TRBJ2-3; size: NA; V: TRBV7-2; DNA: TGTGCCAGCAGCCTACAAACTAGCGGAATCACAGATACGCAGTATTTT; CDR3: CASSLQTSGITDTQYF
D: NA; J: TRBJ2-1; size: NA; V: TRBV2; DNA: TGTGCCAGCAGTGACGACAATGAGCAGTTCTTC; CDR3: CASSDDNEQFF
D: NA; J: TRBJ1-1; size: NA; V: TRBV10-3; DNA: TGTGCCATCAGTGAGTCGACTCCTGGGAGTGGCGGACTGAACACTGAAGCTTTCTTT; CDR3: CAISESTPGSGGLNTEAFF
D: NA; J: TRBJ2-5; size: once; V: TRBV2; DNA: TGTGCCAGCTCATCCGGGGTGACCCAGTACTTC; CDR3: CASSSGVTQYF
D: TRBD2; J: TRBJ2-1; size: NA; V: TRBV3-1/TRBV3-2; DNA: TGTGCCAGCAGCCAACTCGCTCTAGCGGCAAGAGCTGGCAATGAGCAGTTCTTC; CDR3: CASSQLALAARAGNEQFF
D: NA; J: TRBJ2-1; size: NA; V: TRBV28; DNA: TGTGCCAGCAGTCTCCAAGGGGGACGAAATGAGCAGTTCTTC; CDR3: CASSLQGGRNEQFF
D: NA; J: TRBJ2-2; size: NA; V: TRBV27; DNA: TGTGCCAGCAGTTTATCTCTGGGGGAGCTGTTTTTT; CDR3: CASSLSLGELFF
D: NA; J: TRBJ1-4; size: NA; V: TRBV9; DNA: TGTGCCAGCAGCGCGGGACAAACTAATGAAAAACTGTTTTTT; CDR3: CASSAGQTNEKLFF
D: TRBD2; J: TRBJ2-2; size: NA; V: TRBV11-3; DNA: TGTGCCAGCAGCATCTCACTAGCGGGAGTTACCGGGGAGCTGTTTTTT; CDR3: CASSISLAGVTGELFF
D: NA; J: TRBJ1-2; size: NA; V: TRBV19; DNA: TGTGCCAGTAGTATGAGCGACCTAATGGGTCGGGGCTACACCTTC; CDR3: CASSMSDLMGRGYTF
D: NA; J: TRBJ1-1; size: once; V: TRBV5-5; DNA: TGTGCCAGCAGCCCTAGCACCATGAACACTGAAGCTTTCTTT; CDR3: CASSPSTMNTEAFF
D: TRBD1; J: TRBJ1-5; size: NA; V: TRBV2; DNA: TGTGCCAGCAGTGAGGGCGGACAGGGCCGACAGCCCCAGCATTTT; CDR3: CASSEGGQGRQPQHF
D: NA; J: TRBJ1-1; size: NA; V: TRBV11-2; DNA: TGTGCCAGCAGCTTAGAGCCCATCGGACGGGGAAACACTGAAGCTTTCTTT; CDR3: CASSLEPIGRGNTEAFF